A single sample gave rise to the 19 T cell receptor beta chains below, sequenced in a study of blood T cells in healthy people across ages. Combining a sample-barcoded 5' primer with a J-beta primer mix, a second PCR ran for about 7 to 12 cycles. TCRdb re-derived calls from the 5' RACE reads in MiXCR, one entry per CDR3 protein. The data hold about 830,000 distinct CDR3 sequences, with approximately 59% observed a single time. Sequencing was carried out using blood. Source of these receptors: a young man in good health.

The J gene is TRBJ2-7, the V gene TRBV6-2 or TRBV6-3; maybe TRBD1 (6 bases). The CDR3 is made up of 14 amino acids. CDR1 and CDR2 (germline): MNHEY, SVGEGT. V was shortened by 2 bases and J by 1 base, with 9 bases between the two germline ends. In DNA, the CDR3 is TGTGCCAGCAGTTACGGGACACTATCCTACGAGCAGTACTTC. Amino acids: CASSYGTLSYEQYF.

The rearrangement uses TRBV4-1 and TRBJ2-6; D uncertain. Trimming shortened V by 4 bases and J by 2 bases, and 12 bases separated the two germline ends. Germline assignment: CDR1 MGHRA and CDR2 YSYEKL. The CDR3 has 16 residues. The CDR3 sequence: CASSLTPIAGANVLTF. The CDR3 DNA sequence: TGCGCCAGCAGCCTAACTCCTATAGCTGGGGCCAACGTCCTGACTTTC.

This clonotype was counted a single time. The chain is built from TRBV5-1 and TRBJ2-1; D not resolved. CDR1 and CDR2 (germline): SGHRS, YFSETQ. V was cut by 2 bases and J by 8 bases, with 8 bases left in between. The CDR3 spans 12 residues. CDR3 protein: CASSFHPDEQFF. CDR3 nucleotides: TGCGCCAGCAGCTTCCATCCTGATGAGCAGTTCTTC.

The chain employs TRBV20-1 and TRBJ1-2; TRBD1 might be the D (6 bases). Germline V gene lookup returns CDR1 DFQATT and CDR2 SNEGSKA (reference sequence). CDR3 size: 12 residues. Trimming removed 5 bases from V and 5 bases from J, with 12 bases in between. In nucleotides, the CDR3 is TGCAGTGCTGGGGACACCTCTTATGGCTACACCTTC. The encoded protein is CSAGDTSYGYTF.

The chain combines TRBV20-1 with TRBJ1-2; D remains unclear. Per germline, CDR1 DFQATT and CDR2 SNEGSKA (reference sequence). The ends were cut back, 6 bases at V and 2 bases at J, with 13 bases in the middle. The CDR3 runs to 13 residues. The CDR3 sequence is CSANGLSNYGYTF. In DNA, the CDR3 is TGCAGTGCGAACGGACTGTCCAACTATGGCTACACCTTC.

CDR3 in DNA: TGTGCTAGTGGTTTCTTGGATGAGCAGTTCTTC. This translates into CASGFLDEQFF. The rearrangement uses TRBV12-5 and TRBJ2-1, with D unclear. This CDR3 has 11 amino acids. Trimming took 3 bases from V and 8 from J, leaving 5 bases between them. Germline V CDR1 and CDR2: LGHNT, FRNRAP.

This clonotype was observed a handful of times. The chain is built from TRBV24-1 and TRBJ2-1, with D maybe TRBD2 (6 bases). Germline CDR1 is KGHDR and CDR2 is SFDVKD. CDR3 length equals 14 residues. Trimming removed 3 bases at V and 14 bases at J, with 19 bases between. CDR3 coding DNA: TGTGCCACCAGTGATAGGGGTGTAGCGGAGCCGGAGTTCTTC. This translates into CATSDRGVAEPEFF.

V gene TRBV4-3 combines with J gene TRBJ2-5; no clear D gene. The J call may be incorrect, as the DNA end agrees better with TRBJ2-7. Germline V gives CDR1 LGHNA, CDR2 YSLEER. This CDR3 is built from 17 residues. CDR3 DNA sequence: TGCGCCAGCAGCCAAGCCCAAGTGGATCCCCTTCTCTACGAGCAGTACTTC. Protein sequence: CASSQAQVDPLLYEQYF.

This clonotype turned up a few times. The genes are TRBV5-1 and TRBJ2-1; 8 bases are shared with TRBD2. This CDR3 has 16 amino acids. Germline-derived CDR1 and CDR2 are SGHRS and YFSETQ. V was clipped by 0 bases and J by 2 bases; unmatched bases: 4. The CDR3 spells CASSLVRAGAYNEQFF. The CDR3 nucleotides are TGCGCCAGCAGCTTGGTTCGAGCGGGGGCCTACAATGAGCAGTTCTTC.

DNA for the CDR3: TGTGCCAGCAGCTTAGACGGTTCTCCAAATTCCATGAACACTGAAGCTTTCTTT. Its protein product is CASSLDGSPNSMNTEAFF. The V gene is TRBV7-9, the J gene TRBJ1-1; D unresolved. The CDR3 runs 18 residues. Germline-derived CDR1 and CDR2 are SEHNR and FQNEAQ (reference sequence). Trimming left V 1 base short and J 0 bases short, with 18 bases between.

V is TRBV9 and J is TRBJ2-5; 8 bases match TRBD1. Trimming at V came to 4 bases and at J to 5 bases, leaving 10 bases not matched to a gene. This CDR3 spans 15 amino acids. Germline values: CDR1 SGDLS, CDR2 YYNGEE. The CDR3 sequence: CASSRQQDRVETQYF. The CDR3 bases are TGTGCCAGCAGCAGACAACAGGACAGGGTTGAGACCCAGTACTTC.

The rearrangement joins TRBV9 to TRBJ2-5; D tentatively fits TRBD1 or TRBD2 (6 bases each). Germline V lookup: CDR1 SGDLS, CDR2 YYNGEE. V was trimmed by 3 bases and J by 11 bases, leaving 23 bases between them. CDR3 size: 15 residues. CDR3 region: CASSAEGQGGLEQYF. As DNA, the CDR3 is TGTGCCAGCAGCGCCGAGGGACAAGGGGGGCTTGAGCAGTACTTC.

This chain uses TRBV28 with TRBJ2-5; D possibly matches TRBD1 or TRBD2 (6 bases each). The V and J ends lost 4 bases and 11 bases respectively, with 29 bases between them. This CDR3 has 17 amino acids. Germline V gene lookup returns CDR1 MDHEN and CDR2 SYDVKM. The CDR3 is CASSSRVGGQLRREQYF. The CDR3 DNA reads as TGTGCCAGCAGTTCCCGGGTGGGGGGACAACTAAGAAGGGAGCAGTACTTC.

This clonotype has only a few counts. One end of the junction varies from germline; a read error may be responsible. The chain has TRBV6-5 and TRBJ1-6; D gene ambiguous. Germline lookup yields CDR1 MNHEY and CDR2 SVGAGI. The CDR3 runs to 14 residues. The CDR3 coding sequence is TGTGCCAGCAGTCCCGACTCCAATAATTCACCCCTCCACTTT. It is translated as CASSPDSNNSPLHF.

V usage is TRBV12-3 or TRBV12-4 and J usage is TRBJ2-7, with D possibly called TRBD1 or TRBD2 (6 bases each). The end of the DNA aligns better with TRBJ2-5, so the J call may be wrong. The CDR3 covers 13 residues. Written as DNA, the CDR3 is TGTGCCAGCACTTTCGGGGGCTCGGAGACCCAGTACTTC. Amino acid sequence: CASTFGGSETQYF.

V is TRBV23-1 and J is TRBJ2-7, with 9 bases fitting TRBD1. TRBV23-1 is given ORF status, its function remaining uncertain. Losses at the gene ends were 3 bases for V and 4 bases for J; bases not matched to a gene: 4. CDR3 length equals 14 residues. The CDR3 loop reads CASSQSGQGYEQYF. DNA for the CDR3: TGCGCCAGCAGTCAGTCGGGACAGGGTTACGAGCAGTACTTC.

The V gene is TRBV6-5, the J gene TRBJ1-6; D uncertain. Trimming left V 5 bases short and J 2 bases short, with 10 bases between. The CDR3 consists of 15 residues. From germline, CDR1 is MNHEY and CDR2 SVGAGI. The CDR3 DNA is TGTGCCAGCAGTCCGACAAGTCCCTATAATTCACCCCTCCACTTT. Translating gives CASSPTSPYNSPLHF.

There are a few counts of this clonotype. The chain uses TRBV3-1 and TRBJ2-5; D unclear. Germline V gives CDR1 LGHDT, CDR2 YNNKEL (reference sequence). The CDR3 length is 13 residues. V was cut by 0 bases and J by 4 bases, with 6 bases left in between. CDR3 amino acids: CASSQEQRETQYF. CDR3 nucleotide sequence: TGTGCCAGCAGCCAAGAGCAGCGAGAGACCCAGTACTTC.

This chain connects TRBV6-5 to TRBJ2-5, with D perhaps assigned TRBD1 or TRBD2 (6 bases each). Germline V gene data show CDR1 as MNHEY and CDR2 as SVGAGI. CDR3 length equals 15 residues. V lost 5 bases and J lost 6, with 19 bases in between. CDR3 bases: TGTGCCAGCAGTGGAGGGACATTTACCTCAAAGACCCAGTACTTC. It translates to CASSGGTFTSKTQYF.